This passage covers 12 T cell receptor beta chains from one sample sequenced in a study of cytomegalovirus exposure and HLA in healthy donors. Primers: 60 Vbeta forward and 13 Jbeta reverse. Profiling relied on immunoSEQ multiplex PCR, and the TCRdb table lists in-frame clones only, not all of them. The sample has around 130,000 clones, roughly 80% seen once. The sample taken for sequencing was PBMCs. The receptors here all came from a middle-aged woman in good health and CMV-seropositive.

The CDR3 DNA sequence: TGTGCCAGCAGCGTAGCTGAGGAAACACCCCTCCACTTT. Protein sequence: CASSVAEETPLHF. The chain combines TRBV9 with TRBJ1-6; D gene uncertain. V lost 0 bases and J lost 11, with 9 bases in between. CDR1 is SGDLS and CDR2 is YYNGEE in the germline V gene. There are 13 residues in the CDR3.

This clone has just one count. The chain recombines TRBV4-1 with TRBJ2-7; 8 bases map to TRBD1. V was clipped by 4 bases and J by 5 bases; unmatched bases: 10. Germline loops: CDR1 MGHRA, CDR2 YSYEKL. The CDR3 covers 15 residues. The CDR3 reads CASSPTDRGRNEQYF. As DNA, the CDR3 is TGCGCCAGCAGCCCGACTGACAGGGGCAGAAACGAGCAGTACTTC.

This clone was observed once. One end of the junction is discordant with germline, which a read error may explain. The chain uses TRBV11-3 and TRBJ1-3, with a possible D match to TRBD1 (5 bases). Germline V gives CDR1 SGHNT, CDR2 YENEEA. The CDR3 loop spans 17 amino acids. For the CDR3, the DNA is TGTGCCGGCAGCTTTATCTGCGACAGAAACTCTGGAAACACCATATATTTT. Its translation: CAGSFICDRNSGNTIYF.

The table lists this clone with a few counts. The chain uses TRBV28 and TRBJ2-2; 9 bases are shared with TRBD2. V gave up 2 bases and J gave up 2 bases; unmatched junction bases: 6. This CDR3 contains 17 residues. CDR1 MDHEN and CDR2 SYDVKM come from the germline V gene. Here the CDR3 reads CASSLILTSGNTGELFF. The CDR3 region has the DNA TGTGCCAGCAGTTTAATCCTGACTAGCGGTAACACCGGGGAGCTGTTTTTT.

This rearrangement joins TRBV6-5 to TRBJ1-2; 7 bases are shared with TRBD1. V lost 6 bases and J lost 2; bases outside the gene matches: 6. Germline lookup yields CDR1 MNHEY and CDR2 SVGAGI. This CDR3 has 14 amino acids. The CDR3 region is CASRRTGSNYGYTF. The CDR3, as DNA: TGTGCCAGCAGGCGGACAGGATCGAACTATGGCTACACCTTC.

The V gene is TRBV12-5, the J gene TRBJ2-2; no clear D gene. Germline V gene sequence: CDR1 LGHNT, CDR2 FRNRAP. CDR3 length equals 12 residues. Trimming left V 2 bases short and J 8 bases short, with 6 bases between. As DNA, the CDR3 is TGTGCTAGTGGTTTGCCTCAGGGGGAGCTGTTTTTT. It translates to CASGLPQGELFF. The whole variable domain, remainder taken from reference TRBV12-5 and TRBJ2-2, is DARVTQTPRHKVTEMGQEVTMRCQPILGHNTVFWYRQTMMQGLELLAYFRNRAPLDDSGMPKDRFSAEMPDATLATLKIQPSEPRDSAVYFCASGLPQGELFFGEGSRLTVL.

J is TRBJ2-6 and V is TRBV19; possible D gene TRBD2, 6 bases. The CDR3 loop spans 16 amino acids. Germline-derived CDR1 and CDR2 are LNHDA and SQIVND (reference sequence). V was pared by 5 bases and J by 0 bases, with 11 bases between. The CDR3 coding sequence is TGTGCCAGTAGTCCGGGACTCCTCTCTGGGGCCAACGTCCTGACTTTC. Amino acids: CASSPGLLSGANVLTF.

The DNA of the CDR3 is TGCGCCAGCAGCTGGGCTCCCTTGGAGACCCAGTACTTC. This gives the protein CASSWAPLETQYF. The chain has TRBV5-1 and TRBJ2-5; D not certain. Per germline, CDR1 SGHRS and CDR2 YFSETQ. The CDR3 spans 13 residues. Trimming left V 3 bases short and J 5 bases short, with 11 bases between.

The chain has TRBV7-2 and TRBJ2-3, with 13 nucleotides matching TRBD2. This CDR3 region has 18 residues. Trimming at V came to 5 bases and at J to 3 bases, leaving 11 bases not matched to a gene. Per germline, CDR1 SGHTA and CDR2 FQGNSA. CDR3 sequence reads: CASSATKLAGGLTDTQYF. The CDR3 DNA is TGTGCCAGCAGCGCCACGAAACTAGCGGGGGGGCTGACAGATACGCAGTATTTT.

The chain employs TRBV12-5 and TRBJ2-3; 10 bases agree with TRBD2. The germline CDR1 and CDR2 sequences are LGHNT and FRNRAP. The CDR3 has 17 residues. V shed 6 bases and J 0 bases; nucleotides not matched to a gene: 9. The CDR3 DNA is TGTGCTAGTGGACATTCACAACTAGCGGGGAGCACAGATACGCAGTATTTT. The encoded protein is CASGHSQLAGSTDTQYF.

The chain carries TRBV9 and TRBJ2-3; D is uncertain. The germline CDR1 and CDR2 sequences are SGDLS and YYNGEE. The V end lost 0 bases, the J end lost 0 bases, and 5 bases lay between the germline ends. The CDR3 is 14 residues long. The CDR3 DNA follows: TGTGCCAGCAGCGTAGACGGGAGCACAGATACGCAGTATTTT. Protein product: CASSVDGSTDTQYF.

The chain employs TRBV5-4 and TRBJ2-7, with 8 positions matching TRBD2. The CDR3 runs 15 residues. The germline V gene encodes CDR1 SGHNT and CDR2 YYREEE (reference sequence). The ends lost 4 bases at V and 1 base at J; junction bases unmatched: 7. Here the CDR3 DNA reads TGTGCCAGCAGCACCCCGGCGGGAGGTTCCTACGAGCAGTACTTC. It specifies CASSTPAGGSYEQYF.